One sample yielded the 18 T cell receptor beta chains listed below, sequenced in a study of tumor-infiltrating lymphocytes in localized non-small cell lung cancer. Measured with immunoSEQ multiplex PCR; TCRdb has only the in-frame clones, and not every one. Of some 10,000 clones in the sample, around 64% were seen once. The sequenced sample consisted of uninvolved lung tissue not adjacent to the tumor. Every receptor here comes from a human donor with non-small cell lung cancer.

This clone was recorded a few times. The genes are TRBV4-2 and TRBJ2-5; D is possibly TRBD2 (7 bases). There are 14 residues in the CDR3. Germline CDR1 and CDR2: LGHNA and YNFKEQ. V was pared by 1 base and J by 5 bases, with 11 bases between. The CDR3 DNA reads TGTGCCAGCAGCCAAGGGGGGGGCCGGGAGACCCAGTACTTC. Translating it yields CASSQGGGRETQYF.

This chain links TRBV4-2 with TRBJ1-4; the D gene is possibly TRBD1 (6 bases). Germline lookup yields CDR1 LGHNA and CDR2 YNFKEQ. The CDR3 consists of 13 residues. V lost 5 bases to trimming and J lost 5 bases, with 9 bases between them. The CDR3: CASSGQSNEKLFF. The DNA for the CDR3 is TGTGCCAGCAGCGGACAGTCGAATGAAAAACTGTTTTTT.

The chain combines TRBV5-1 with TRBJ2-3; possible D gene TRBD1, 6 bases. The V end lost 0 bases, the J end lost 5 bases, and 13 bases lay between the germline ends. There are 15 residues in the CDR3. Per germline, CDR1 SGHRS and CDR2 YFSETQ. CDR3 sequence (DNA): TGCGCCAGCAGCTTGGCCAGGGGTCGAGGAGATACGCAGTATTTT. Translation: CASSLARGRGDTQYF.

The gene calls are TRBV6-5 and TRBJ2-7, with unresolved D. V was pared by 7 bases and J by 1 base, with 11 bases between. CDR3 size: 13 residues. Germline CDR1 MNHEY, CDR2 SVGAGI. The CDR3 DNA reads as TGTGCCAGCACCCCGAGTAGTTCCTACGAGCAGTACTTC. Its translation is CASTPSSSYEQYF.

By its share, this clone is medium-sized (0.01 to 0.1%). The genes are TRBV5-4 and TRBJ2-7; 9 nucleotides match TRBD1. Trimming took 4 bases from V and 0 from J; bases not matched to a gene: 5. Germline CDR1 reads SGHNT; CDR2 reads YYREEE (reference sequence). The CDR3 has 15 amino acids. The CDR3 sequence: CASSAQGASSYEQYF. CDR3 DNA sequence: TGTGCCAGCAGCGCACAGGGGGCAAGCTCCTACGAGCAGTACTTC.

J is TRBJ2-7 and V is TRBV6-1; 8 nucleotides match TRBD1. Germline V lookup: CDR1 MNHNS, CDR2 SASEGT. The CDR3 extends over 14 amino acids. V shed 5 bases and J 3 bases; nucleotides not matched to a gene: 6. CDR3 coding DNA: TGTGCCAGCAGTTCGGACAGGGTCGGCTACGAGCAGTACTTC. Amino acid sequence: CASSSDRVGYEQYF.

This clone was found a few times. This chain links TRBV7-9 with TRBJ2-7; 7 bases agree with TRBD1. From germline, CDR1 is SEHNR and CDR2 FQNEAQ (reference sequence). J was trimmed by 0 bases and V by 4 bases; bases with no gene match: 6. The CDR3 spans 15 residues. CDR3 sequence: CASSSTGSSSYEQYF. CDR3 DNA: TGTGCCAGCAGCTCGACAGGGAGTTCCTCCTACGAGCAGTACTTC. Full variable domain (outside the CDR3, taken from reference TRBV7-9 and TRBJ2-7): DTGVSQNPRHKITKRGQNVTFRCDPISEHNRLYWYRQTLGQGPEFLTYFQNEAQLEKSRLLSDRFSAERPKGSFSTLEIQRTEQGDSAMYLCASSSTGSSSYEQYFGPGTRLTVT.

This clone occurred once. The genes are TRBV7-6 and TRBJ2-5; a weak D match, TRBD2 (7 bases). The CDR3 covers 17 residues. Germline CDR1 and CDR2: SGHVS and FNYEAQ. V lost 0 bases and J lost 5, with 19 bases in between. CDR3 DNA: TGTGCCAGCAGCTTAGCGCGATTACGGGGGGCCAGGGAGACCCAGTACTTC. Translated, it gives CASSLARLRGARETQYF. Variable domain in full (rest from reference TRBV7-6 and TRBJ2-5): GAGVSQSPRYKVTKRGQDVALRCDPISGHVSLYWYRQALGQGPEFLTYFNYEAQQDKSGLPNDRFSAERPEGSISTLTIQRTEQRDSAMYRCASSLARLRGARETQYFGPGTRLLVL.

This chain uses TRBV2 with TRBJ2-3, with D unresolved. The length of the CDR3 is 12 residues. CDR1 SNHLY and CDR2 FYNNEI come from the germline V gene. Trimming shortened V by 4 bases and J by 4 bases, and 6 bases separated the two germline ends. This CDR3 is CASSALSDTQYF. CDR3 in DNA: TGTGCCAGCAGTGCGTTGTCAGATACGCAGTATTTT.

The V and J genes are TRBV19 and TRBJ1-5; the match to TRBD1 covers 8 bases. Germline V gene sequence: CDR1 LNHDA, CDR2 SQIVND (reference sequence). V lost 4 bases and J lost 0; bases outside the gene matches: 5. There are 16 residues in the CDR3. The CDR3 loop reads CASSTTGGYSNQPQHF. As DNA, the CDR3 is TGTGCCAGTAGTACCACAGGGGGGTATAGCAATCAGCCCCAGCATTTT.

This chain joins TRBV7-2 and TRBJ1-3; D remains unclear. Trimming cost V 5 bases and J 4 bases, with 0 bases left between them. Per germline, CDR1 SGHTA and CDR2 FQGNSA. This CDR3 contains 10 residues. The CDR3 nucleotides read TGTGCCAGCAGCGGAAACACCATATATTTT. This gives the protein CASSGNTIYF.

This clone qualifies as medium-sized. The V gene is TRBV2, the J gene TRBJ2-7; D not certain. The CDR3 contains 14 residues. Per the germline V gene, CDR1 is SNHLY and CDR2 is FYNNEI. Deletions cut 6 bases from V and 3 bases from J, with 15 bases between. The CDR3 loop is CASRVQKGDYEQYF. DNA of the CDR3: TGTGCCAGCAGGGTACAGAAGGGTGACTACGAGCAGTACTTC.

The chain uses TRBV7-3 and TRBJ1-1; D is unclear. The length of the CDR3 is 14 residues. V dropped 5 bases and J dropped 1 base, with 11 bases sitting between them. Germline loops: CDR1 SGHTA, CDR2 FQGTGA. The CDR3 coding sequence is TGTGCCAGCAGCATCTCTAACCGGAACACTGAAGCTTTCTTT. Translation: CASSISNRNTEAFF.

The chain employs TRBV9 and TRBJ2-3, with 12 bases matching TRBD2. This CDR3 contains 16 residues. V was pared by 4 bases and J by 5 bases, with 8 bases of the junction left unmatched. Per the germline V gene, CDR1 is SGDLS and CDR2 is YYNGEE. The CDR3 region has the DNA TGTGCCAGCAGCTCTCCCCTAGCGGGGGGGGTAGATACGCAGTATTTT. Translated, it gives CASSSPLAGGVDTQYF.

This chain links TRBV2 with TRBJ2-7; 9 bases fit TRBD1. Germline CDR1 SNHLY, CDR2 FYNNEI. This CDR3 comprises 15 residues. V lost 5 bases to trimming and J lost 2 bases; unmatched junction nucleotides: 7. This CDR3 reads CASSTPGQGAYEQYF. The CDR3 DNA reads TGTGCCAGCAGTACCCCGGGACAGGGTGCCTACGAGCAGTACTTC. Filled out from reference TRBV2 and TRBJ2-7, the complete variable domain reads EPEVTQTPSHQVTQMGQEVILRCVPISNHLYFYWYRQILGQKVEFLVSFYNNEISEKSEIFDDQFSVERPDGSNFTLKIRSTKLEDSAMYFCASSTPGQGAYEQYFGPGTRLTVT.

The CDR3 region is CASSLSGPPDTQYF. As DNA, the CDR3 is TGTGCCAGCAGTTTATCTGGGCCCCCAGATACGCAGTATTTT. The chain joins TRBV6-5 to TRBJ2-3; D ambiguous. With 4 bases removed from V and 4 bases from J, the gap between germline ends came to 12 bases. This CDR3 comprises 14 residues. Germline lookup yields CDR1 MNHEY and CDR2 SVGAGI.

This clone was seen only once. The V call is TRBV6-6, the J call TRBJ2-1, with D unclear. The CDR3 runs 13 residues. Germline V gene sequence: CDR1 MNHNY, CDR2 SVGAGI (reference sequence). The V end lost 10 bases, the J end lost 0 bases, and 10 bases lay between the germline ends. CDR3 sequence reads: CATHSPSYNEQFF. The CDR3 region has the DNA TGTGCCACTCATAGCCCCTCCTACAATGAGCAGTTCTTC.

The genes are TRBV11-1 and TRBJ2-1; maybe TRBD1 (6 bases). V was clipped by 5 bases and J by 4 bases, with 15 bases between them. The germline gives CDR1 SGHAT, CDR2 FQDESV (reference sequence). The CDR3 sequence is 15 residues long. Here the CDR3 reads CASSQPQGLYNEQFF. In DNA, the CDR3 is TGTGCCAGCAGCCAGCCCCAGGGGTTATACAATGAGCAGTTCTTC.